This is a list of T cell receptor beta chains from one sample in a study of CD8+ T cells in alopecia areata. Here immunoSEQ multiplex PCR was the method, and the copy in TCRdb shows in-frame clones only, minus some. The repertoire holds about 120,000 clones, around 53% seen once, with about 0.5% in the top ten. Sequencing was performed on CD4+ T cells sorted from blood, taken at week 4, from a patient treated with tofacitinib. These TCRs come from a human donor with alopecia areata. Each CDR3 is given with its conserved first and last residue. D genes are given only for firm matches. Where a row states a size, it is once, few, many or the class of an expanded clone; other rows omit it.

J gene,V gene,clone size,D gene,CDR3 protein,CDR3 DNA
TRBJ1-4,TRBV27,NA,TRBD1,CASSPRDRLNEKLFF,TGTGCCAGCAGTCCAAGGGACAGACTTAATGAAAAACTGTTTTTT
TRBJ2-3,TRBV20-1,few,NA,CSATNTDTQYF,TGCAGTGCTACCAACACAGATACGCAGTATTTT
TRBJ2-3,TRBV5-1,few,NA,CASSLGDTQYF,TGCGCCAGCAGCTTGGGCGATACGCAGTATTTT
TRBJ1-2,TRBV27,NA,NA,CASSLVGRLGYGYTF,TGTGCCAGCAGTTTGGTTGGTAGACTAGGCTATGGCTACACCTTC
TRBJ2-1,TRBV29-1,NA,TRBD2,CSARGSTSGRVSEQFF,TGCAGCGCCAGGGGCTCTACTAGCGGGAGGGTAAGTGAGCAGTTCTTC
TRBJ1-5,TRBV7-9,few,TRBD1,CASSTTGQSNQPQHF,TGTGCCAGCAGCACTACGGGACAGAGCAATCAGCCCCAGCATTTT
TRBJ2-3,TRBV7-3,NA,TRBD1,CASSSDRGTQYF,TGTGCCAGCAGCTCAGACAGGGGAACGCAGTATTTT
TRBJ2-1,TRBV6-5,NA,NA,CAVGSSYNEQFF,TGTGCCGTCGGGAGCTCCTACAATGAGCAGTTCTTC
TRBJ1-2,TRBV29-1,NA,NA,CSVVRREDYGYTF,TGCAGCGTTGTGCGCAGGGAGGACTATGGCTACACCTTC
TRBJ1-2,TRBV7-8,once,NA,CASSLELGLGGYTF,TGTGCCAGCAGCTTAGAGTTGGGGCTAGGTGGCTACACCTTC
TRBJ2-1,TRBV4-1,NA,TRBD2,CASSSGLAGVLSYNEQFF,TGCGCCAGCAGCTCGGGACTAGCGGGAGTCCTCTCCTACAATGAGCAGTTCTTC
TRBJ2-5,TRBV30,NA,NA,CAWSVTDVETQYF,TGTGCCTGGAGTGTGACGGATGTAGAGACCCAGTACTTC
TRBJ1-2,TRBV29-1,few,TRBD1,CSCTDDRVSGYGYTF,TGCAGCTGCACGGACGACAGGGTATCGGGCTATGGCTACACCTTC
TRBJ2-3,TRBV29-1,few,NA,CSVRTSTDTQYF,TGCAGCGTTCGGACGTCAACAGATACGCAGTATTTT
TRBJ2-2,TRBV30,NA,NA,CAWSAQGHGELFF,TGTGCCTGGAGTGCCCAGGGTCACGGGGAGCTGTTTTTT
TRBJ2-5,TRBV7-9,NA,NA,CASRSSLMETQYF,TGTGCCAGCAGGTCCAGTCTTATGGAGACCCAGTACTTC
TRBJ2-7,TRBV25-1,NA,NA,CASTLGPGEQYF,TGTGCCAGCACCCTAGGGCCCGGGGAGCAGTACTTC
TRBJ2-3,TRBV4-1,NA,NA,CASSQLGRERRTDTQYF,TGCGCCAGCAGCCAGTTAGGCCGGGAGAGGCGCACAGATACGCAGTATTTT
TRBJ2-7,TRBV29-1,NA,TRBD1,CSVAGTGTTYEQYF,TGCAGCGTTGCCGGGACAGGGACCACCTACGAGCAGTACTTC
TRBJ2-7,TRBV4-1,NA,TRBD2,CASLTSGSYEQYF,TGCGCCAGCCTCACTAGCGGGAGCTACGAGCAGTACTTC